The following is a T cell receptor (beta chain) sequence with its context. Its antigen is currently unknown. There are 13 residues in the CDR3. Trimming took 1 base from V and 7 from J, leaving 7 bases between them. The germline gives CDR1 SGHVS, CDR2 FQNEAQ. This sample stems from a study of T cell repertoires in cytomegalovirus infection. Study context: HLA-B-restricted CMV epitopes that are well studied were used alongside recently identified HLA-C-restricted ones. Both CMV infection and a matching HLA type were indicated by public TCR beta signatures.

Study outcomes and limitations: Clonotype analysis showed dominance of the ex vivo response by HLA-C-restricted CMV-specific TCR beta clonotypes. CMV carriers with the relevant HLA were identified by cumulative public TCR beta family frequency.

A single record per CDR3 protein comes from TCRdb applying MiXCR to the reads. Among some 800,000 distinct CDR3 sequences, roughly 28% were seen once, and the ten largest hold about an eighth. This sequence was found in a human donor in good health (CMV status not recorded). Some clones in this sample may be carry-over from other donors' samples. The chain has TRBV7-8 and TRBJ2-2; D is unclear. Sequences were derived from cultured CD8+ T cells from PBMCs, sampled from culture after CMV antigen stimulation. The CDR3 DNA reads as TGTGCCAGCAGCTTAGGAGCTGGCGGGGAGCTGTTTTTT. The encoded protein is CASSLGAGGELFF.